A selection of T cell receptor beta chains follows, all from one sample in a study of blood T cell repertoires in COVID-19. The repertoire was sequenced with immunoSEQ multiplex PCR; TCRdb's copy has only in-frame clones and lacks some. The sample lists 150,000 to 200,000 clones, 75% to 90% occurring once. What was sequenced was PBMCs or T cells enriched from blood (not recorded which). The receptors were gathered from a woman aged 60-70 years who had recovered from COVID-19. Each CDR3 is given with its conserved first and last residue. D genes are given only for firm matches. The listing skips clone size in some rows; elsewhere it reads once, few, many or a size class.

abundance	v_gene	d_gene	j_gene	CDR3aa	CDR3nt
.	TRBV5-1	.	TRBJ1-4	CASSPTGLSNEKLFF	TGCGCCAGCAGCCCCACAGGCCTTTCTAATGAAAAACTGTTTTTT
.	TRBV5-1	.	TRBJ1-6	CASSLAPGYNSPLHF	TGCGCCAGCAGCTTGGCCCCGGGCTATAATTCACCCCTCCACTTT
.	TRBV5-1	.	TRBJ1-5	CASSLDTGSNQPQHF	TGCGCCAGCAGCTTGGATACAGGGAGCAATCAGCCCCAGCATTTT
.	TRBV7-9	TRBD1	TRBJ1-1	CASSLAYRGRAEAFF	TGTGCCAGCAGCTTAGCTTACAGGGGGCGCGCTGAAGCTTTCTTT
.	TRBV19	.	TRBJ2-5	CASSITGTGQETQYF	TGTGCCAGTAGTATAACTGGAACAGGACAAGAGACCCAGTACTTC
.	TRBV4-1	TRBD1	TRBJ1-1	CASSQGEVRLTSRGKNTEAFF	TGCGCCAGCAGCCAGGGAGAGGTGCGACTAACCAGCAGGGGGAAGAACACTGAAGCTTTCTTT
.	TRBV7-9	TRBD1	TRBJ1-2	CASSLEGGFGYTF	TGTGCCAGCAGCTTAGAAGGGGGCTTCGGCTACACCTTC
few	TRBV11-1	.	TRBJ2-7	CASSLSSYEQYF	TGTGCCAGCAGCCTTAGCTCCTACGAGCAGTACTTC
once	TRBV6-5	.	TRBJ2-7	CAQREDGTYEQYF	TGTGCCCAAAGGGAGGACGGAACCTACGAGCAGTACTTC
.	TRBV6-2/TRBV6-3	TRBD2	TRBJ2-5	CASSQGTSGRAGETQYF	TGTGCCAGCAGCCAAGGGACTAGCGGGAGGGCTGGGGAGACCCAGTACTTC
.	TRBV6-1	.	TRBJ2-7	CASSGIGDWLSYEQYF	TGTGCCAGCAGTGGAATTGGCGACTGGCTCTCCTACGAGCAGTACTTC
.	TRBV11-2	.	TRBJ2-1	CASSLAGLLNEQFF	TGTGCCAGCAGCTTAGCGGGACTCCTCAATGAGCAGTTCTTC
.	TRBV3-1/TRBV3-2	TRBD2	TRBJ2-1	CASSQVSGSDEQFF	TGTGCCAGCAGCCAAGTGAGCGGGAGCGATGAGCAGTTCTTC
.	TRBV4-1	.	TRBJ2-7	CASSLTGEEQYF	TGCGCCAGCAGCCTGACGGGTGAAGAGCAGTACTTC
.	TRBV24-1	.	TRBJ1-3	CATSEDVILRSGNTIYF	TGTGCCACCAGTGAAGATGTGATTCTTCGGTCTGGAAACACCATATATTTT
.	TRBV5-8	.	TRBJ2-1	CASLPTESHTNEQFF	TGTGCCAGCCTTCCAACAGAAAGTCATACAAATGAGCAGTTCTTC
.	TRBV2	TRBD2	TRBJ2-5	CASSSRGGIGETQYF	TGTGCCAGCAGCTCCCGGGGGGGGATTGGCGAGACCCAGTACTTC
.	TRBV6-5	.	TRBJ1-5	CASSRGTRNQPQHF	TGTGCCAGCAGCCGCGGGACCCGCAATCAGCCCCAGCATTTT
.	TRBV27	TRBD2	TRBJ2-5	CASSKASGRGQETQYF	TGTGCCAGCAGTAAGGCTAGCGGGAGGGGGCAAGAGACCCAGTACTTC
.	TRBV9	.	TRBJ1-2	CASSVDGRGTNYGYTF	TGTGCCAGCAGCGTAGATGGTCGGGGGACCAACTATGGCTACACCTTC
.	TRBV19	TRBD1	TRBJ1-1	CASSALQGATDKGAFF	TGTGCCAGTAGTGCGTTACAGGGGGCCACTGATAAAGGAGCTTTCTTT
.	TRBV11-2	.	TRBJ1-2	CASSPRGGRAIRGYTF	TGTGCCAGCAGCCCCCGCGGAGGGAGGGCCATACGTGGCTACACCTTC
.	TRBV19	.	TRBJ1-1	CASTGDRNTEAFF	TGTGCCAGTACAGGGGACCGCAACACTGAAGCTTTCTTT
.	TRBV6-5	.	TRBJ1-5	CASTPDISGDQPQHF	TGTGCCAGCACCCCCGACATTTCCGGGGATCAGCCCCAGCATTTT
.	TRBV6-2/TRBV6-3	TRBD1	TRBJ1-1	CASSSPAGGNTEAFF	TGTGCCAGCAGTTCCCCCGCAGGGGGAAACACTGAAGCTTTCTTT
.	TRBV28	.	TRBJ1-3	CASSFFLGNTIYF	TGTGCCAGCAGTTTTTTCCTAGGAAACACCATATATTTT
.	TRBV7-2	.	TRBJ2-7	CASSLIWDSSYEQYF	TGTGCCAGCAGCTTAATTTGGGACTCGTCCTACGAGCAGTACTTC
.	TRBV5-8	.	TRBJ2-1	CASSPSFGDEQFF	TGTGCCAGCAGCCCGTCATTCGGGGATGAGCAGTTCTTC
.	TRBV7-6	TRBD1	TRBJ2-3	CASSTGQGRDTQYF	TGTGCCAGCAGCACGGGACAGGGGAGGGATACGCAGTATTTT
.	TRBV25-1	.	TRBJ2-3	CASREVQGGDTQYF	TGTGCCAGCAGGGAGGTCCAGGGAGGAGATACGCAGTATTTT
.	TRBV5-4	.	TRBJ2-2	CASSPWGGAGELFF	TGTGCCAGCAGCCCTTGGGGAGGAGCCGGGGAGCTGTTTTTT
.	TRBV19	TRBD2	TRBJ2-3	CASSMALAADTQYF	TGTGCCAGTAGTATGGCACTAGCGGCAGATACGCAGTATTTT
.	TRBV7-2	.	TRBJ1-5	CASSPDGGNQPQHF	TGTGCCAGCAGTCCAGACGGGGGAAATCAGCCCCAGCATTTT
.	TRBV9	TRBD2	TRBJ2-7	CASSGGLAGTYEQYF	TGTGCCAGCAGCGGGGGACTAGCGGGTACCTACGAGCAGTACTTC
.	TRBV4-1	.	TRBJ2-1	CASSQDGPGRPYNEQFF	TGCGCCAGCAGCCAAGATGGGCCCGGGAGACCCTACAATGAGCAGTTCTTC
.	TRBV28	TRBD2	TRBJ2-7	CASSHTSGRAKSPYEQYF	TGTGCCAGCAGTCACACTAGCGGGAGGGCCAAGTCCCCCTACGAGCAGTACTTC
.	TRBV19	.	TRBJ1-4	CASSTLRANEKLFF	TGTGCCAGTAGTACCCTACGGGCTAATGAAAAACTGTTTTTT
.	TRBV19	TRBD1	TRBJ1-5	CASTLGGSDDQPQHF	TGTGCCAGTACACTAGGGGGCTCGGATGATCAGCCCCAGCATTTT
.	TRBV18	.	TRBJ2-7	CASSFTAEQYF	TGTGCCAGCTCATTCACAGCCGAGCAGTACTTC
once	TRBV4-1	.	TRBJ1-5	CASSQDVGGGNQPQHF	TGCGCCAGCAGCCAAGACGTGGGGGGGGGCAATCAGCCCCAGCATTTT
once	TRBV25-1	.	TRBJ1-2	CASSEPGNYGYTF	TGTGCCAGCAGTGAACCGGGGAACTATGGCTACACCTTC
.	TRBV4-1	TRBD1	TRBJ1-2	CASSQTGTEALYGYTF	TGCGCCAGCAGCCAGACCGGGACAGAAGCTCTTTATGGCTACACCTTC
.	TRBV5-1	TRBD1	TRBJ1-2	CASSFAGGGYGYTF	TGCGCCAGCAGCTTTGCAGGGGGCGGCTATGGCTACACCTTC
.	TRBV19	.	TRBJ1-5	CASSAQLGGSNQPQHF	TGTGCCAGTAGTGCTCAGCTCGGGGGGAGCAATCAGCCCCAGCATTTT
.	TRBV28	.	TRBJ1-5	CASSLFSENQPQHF	TGTGCCAGCAGTTTATTTTCCGAGAATCAGCCCCAGCATTTT
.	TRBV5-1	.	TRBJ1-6	CASSLQSFNSPLHF	TGCGCCAGCAGCTTGCAGTCATTTAATTCACCCCTCCACTTT
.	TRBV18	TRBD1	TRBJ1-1	CASSPDRGRTFF	TGTGCCAGCTCACCAGACAGGGGGCGAACTTTCTTT
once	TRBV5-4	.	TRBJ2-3	CASIGGTSTDTQYF	TGTGCCAGCATCGGCGGGACTAGCACAGATACGCAGTATTTT
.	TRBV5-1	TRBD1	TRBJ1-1	CASSSLTGATEAFF	TGCGCCAGCAGCTCGCTGACAGGGGCAACTGAAGCTTTCTTT
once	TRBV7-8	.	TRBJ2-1	CASSPELVRGFNNEQFF	TGTGCCAGCAGCCCCGAGCTTGTCCGGGGGTTCAACAATGAGCAGTTCTTC
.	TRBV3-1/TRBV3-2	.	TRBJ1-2	CASSQDDRYYGYTF	TGTGCCAGCAGCCAGGATGACAGGTATTATGGCTACACCTTC
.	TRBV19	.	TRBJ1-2	CASSMDSNYGYTF	TGTGCCAGTAGTATGGACTCGAACTATGGCTACACCTTC
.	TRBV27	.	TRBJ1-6	CASSPLLGGYSPLHF	TGTGCCAGCTCCCCTCTTCTCGGAGGGTATTCACCCCTCCACTTT
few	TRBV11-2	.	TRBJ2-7	CASSNNRDGEQYF	TGTGCCAGCAGCAACAACAGGGACGGGGAGCAGTACTTC
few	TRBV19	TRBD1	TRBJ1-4	CASSLQGYNEKLFF	TGTGCCAGTAGTCTACAGGGGTATAATGAAAAACTGTTTTTT
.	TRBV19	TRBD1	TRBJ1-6	CASSSTGAGNSPLHF	TGTGCCAGTAGTAGCACAGGGGCCGGTAATTCACCCCTCCACTTT
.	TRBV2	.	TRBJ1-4	CASSEQGGIGEKLFF	TGTGCCAGCAGTGAACAGGGAGGTATTGGTGAAAAACTGTTTTTT
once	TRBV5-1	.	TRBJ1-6	CASSVGNNSPLHF	TGCGCCAGCAGCGTCGGGAACAATTCACCCCTCCACTTT
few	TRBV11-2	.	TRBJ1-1	CASSPGQNTEAFF	TGTGCCAGCAGCCCAGGACAGAACACTGAAGCTTTCTTT